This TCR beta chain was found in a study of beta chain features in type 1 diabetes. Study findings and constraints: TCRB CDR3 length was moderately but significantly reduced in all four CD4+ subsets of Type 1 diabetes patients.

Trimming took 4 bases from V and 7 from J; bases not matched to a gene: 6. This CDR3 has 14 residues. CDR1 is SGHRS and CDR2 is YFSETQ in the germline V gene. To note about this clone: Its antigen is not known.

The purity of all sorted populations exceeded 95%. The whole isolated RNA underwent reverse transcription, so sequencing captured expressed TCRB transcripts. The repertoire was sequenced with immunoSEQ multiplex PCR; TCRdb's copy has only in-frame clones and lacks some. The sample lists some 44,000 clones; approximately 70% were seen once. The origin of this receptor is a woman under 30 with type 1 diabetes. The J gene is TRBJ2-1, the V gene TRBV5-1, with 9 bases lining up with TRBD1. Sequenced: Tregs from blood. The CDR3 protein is CASSRGTGRNEQFF. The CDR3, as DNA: TGCGCCAGCAGCCGAGGGACAGGGCGGAATGAGCAGTTCTTC.